These T cell receptor beta chains were read from a single sample in a study of regulatory T cells in long-lasting Graves disease. Each CDR3 protein gets one entry after TCRdb re-called the multiplex PCR reads with MiXCR. The data show about 470,000 distinct CDR3 sequences, with around 20% seen just once and 7% to 9.5% held by the top ten. Sample: peripheral blood mononuclear cells (PBMCs), taken when the disease was refractory, from a patient treated with antithyroid drugs. These receptors all stem from a female donor with Graves disease. CDR3s include the opening cysteine and the closing phenylalanine or tryptophan. Fields, in order: clone size, V gene, D gene, J gene, CDR3 protein, CDR3 DNA. The D gene is left open where the match is weak. Size values are once, few and many counts, or a class for expanded clones, and some rows have none.

size: NA; V: TRBV27; D: TRBD1; J: TRBJ2-3; CDR3: CASSLRGQGLGGTDTQYF; DNA: TGTGCCAGCAGTTTACGAGGACAGGGTTTGGGTGGCACAGATACGCAGTATTTT
size: NA; V: TRBV19; D: NA; J: TRBJ1-1; CDR3: CASQIGGGARGTEAFF; DNA: TGTGCCTCACAGATCGGGGGGGGGGCCCGAGGCACTGAAGCTTTCTTT
size: NA; V: TRBV6-5; D: NA; J: TRBJ1-5; CDR3: CASSYPARGDNQPRHF; DNA: TGTGCCAGCAGTTACCCTGCCAGGGGAGACAATCAGCCCCGGCATTTT
size: many; V: TRBV28; D: TRBD1; J: TRBJ1-1; CDR3: CASSPQGEWTEAFF; DNA: TGTGCCAGCAGTCCACAGGGGGAGTGGACTGAAGCTTTCTTT
size: many; V: TRBV6-2/TRBV6-3; D: NA; J: TRBJ1-2; CDR3: CASSLKGTYGYTF; DNA: TGTGCCAGCAGCTTGAAAGGGACCTATGGCTACACCTTC
size: once; V: TRBV2; D: NA; J: TRBJ1-6; CDR3: CASSLRGSSHNSPLHF; DNA: TGTGCCAGCAGCTTGCGAGGGAGCTCCCATAATTCACCCCTCCACTTT
size: many; V: TRBV28; D: TRBD1; J: TRBJ1-5; CDR3: CASSLWGQGGDWYQPQHF; DNA: TGTGCCAGCAGTTTATGGGGACAGGGAGGGGATTGGTATCAGCCCCAGCATTTT
size: few; V: TRBV29-1; D: NA; J: TRBJ2-6; CDR3: CSVEYRGRETF; DNA: TGCAGCGTTGAATATCGGGGGCGCGAGACTTTC
size: many; V: TRBV20-1; D: NA; J: TRBJ1-2; CDR3: CSAADYGYTF; DNA: TGCAGTGCGGCGGACTATGGCTACACCTTC
size: many; V: TRBV20-1; D: NA; J: TRBJ2-7; CDR3: CSAPGTYYEQYF; DNA: TGCAGTGCCCCCGGGACTTACTACGAGCAGTACTTC
size: NA; V: TRBV24-1; D: NA; J: TRBJ2-7; CDR3: CATSDLAGVRRTYEQYF; DNA: TGTGCCACCAGTGATTTGGCAGGGGTTCGACGTACCTACGAGCAGTACTTC